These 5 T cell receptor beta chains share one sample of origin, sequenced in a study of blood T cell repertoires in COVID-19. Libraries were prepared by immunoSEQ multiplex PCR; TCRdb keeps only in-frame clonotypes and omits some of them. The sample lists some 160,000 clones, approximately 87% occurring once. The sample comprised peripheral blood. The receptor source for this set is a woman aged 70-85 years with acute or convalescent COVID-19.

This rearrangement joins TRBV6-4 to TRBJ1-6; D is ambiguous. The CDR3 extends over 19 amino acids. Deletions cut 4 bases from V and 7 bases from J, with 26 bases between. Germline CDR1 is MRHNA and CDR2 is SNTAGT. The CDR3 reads CASSVPKGPRSWRNSPLHF. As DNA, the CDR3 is TGTGCCAGCAGTGTGCCCAAGGGCCCAAGGTCGTGGAGGAATTCACCCCTCCACTTT.

The CDR3 sequence: CSASELAHGTDTQYF. In nucleotides, the CDR3 is TGCAGTGCTAGTGAGCTAGCGCATGGCACAGATACGCAGTATTTT. The rearrangement links TRBV20-1 to TRBJ2-3, with D tentatively TRBD2 (6 bases). Germline loops: CDR1 DFQATT, CDR2 SNEGSKA (reference sequence). The CDR3 is made up of 15 amino acids. The V end lost 3 bases, the J end lost 1 base, and 14 bases lay between the germline ends.

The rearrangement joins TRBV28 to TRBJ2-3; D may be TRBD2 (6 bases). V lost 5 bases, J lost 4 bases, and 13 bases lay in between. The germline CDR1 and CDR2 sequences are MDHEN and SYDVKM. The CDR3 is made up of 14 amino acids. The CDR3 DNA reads TGTGCCAGCAGTGCCCCGGGGGTTTCAGATACGCAGTATTTT. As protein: CASSAPGVSDTQYF.

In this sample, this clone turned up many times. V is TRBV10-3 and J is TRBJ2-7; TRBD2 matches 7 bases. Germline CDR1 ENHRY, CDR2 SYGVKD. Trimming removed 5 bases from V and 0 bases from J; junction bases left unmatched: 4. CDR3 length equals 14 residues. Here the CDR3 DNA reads TGTGCCATCAGTCAGACTAGCAGCTCCTACGAGCAGTACTTC. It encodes CAISQTSSSYEQYF.

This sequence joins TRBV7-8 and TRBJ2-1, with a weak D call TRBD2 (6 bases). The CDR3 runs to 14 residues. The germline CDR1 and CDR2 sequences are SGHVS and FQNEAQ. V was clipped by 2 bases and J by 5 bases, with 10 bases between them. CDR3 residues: CASSLSGANNEQFF. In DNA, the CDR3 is TGTGCCAGCAGCTTATCGGGAGCTAACAATGAGCAGTTCTTC.